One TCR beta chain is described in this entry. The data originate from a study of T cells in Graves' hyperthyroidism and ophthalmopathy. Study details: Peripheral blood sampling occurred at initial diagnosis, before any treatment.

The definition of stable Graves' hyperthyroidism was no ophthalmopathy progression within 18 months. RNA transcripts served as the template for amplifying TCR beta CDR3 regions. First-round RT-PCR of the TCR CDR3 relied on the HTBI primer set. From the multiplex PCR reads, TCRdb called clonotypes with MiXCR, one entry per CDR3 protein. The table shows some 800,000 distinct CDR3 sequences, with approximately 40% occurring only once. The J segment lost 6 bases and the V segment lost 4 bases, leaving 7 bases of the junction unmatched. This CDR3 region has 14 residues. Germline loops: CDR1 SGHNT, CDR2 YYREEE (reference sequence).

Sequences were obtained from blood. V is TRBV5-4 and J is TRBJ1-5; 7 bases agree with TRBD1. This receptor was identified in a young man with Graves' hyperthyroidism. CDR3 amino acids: CASSLGQASQPQHF. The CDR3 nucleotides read TGTGCCAGCAGCCTAGGACAGGCTAGTCAGCCCCAGCATTTT. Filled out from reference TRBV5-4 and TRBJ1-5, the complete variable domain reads ETGVTQSPTHLIKTRGQQVTLRCSSQSGHNTVSWYQQALGQGPQFIFQYYREEENGRGNFPPRFSGLQFPNYSSELNVNALELDDSALYLCASSLGQASQPQHFGDGTRLSIL.